The subject of this entry is one T cell receptor beta chain. Its recognized antigen is unknown. Per-base qualities were not stored, and no clone one base away is much larger. The sample's treatment or condition, from its label and the paper: preoperative locoregional IRX-2 cytokine immunotherapy. The samples were obtained from a phase Ib study that tested preoperative, locoregional IRX-2 cytokine immunotherapy meant to prime immune responses. Before surgery, IRX-2 was given to the donors, who were patients with early-stage breast cancer. This specimen comes from a study of preoperative IRX-2 immunotherapy in early breast cancer (dated by TCRdb to between 2017 and 2020). Library method: the immunoSEQ multiplex PCR assay. The immuneACCESS repertoire file appears here via TCRdb, limited to in-frame rearrangements. These files lack a portion of the clones; in checked studies, under half of the deficit traces to unresolved V genes, and the cause of the others is not known. In this sample the table shows roughly 30,000 clones, about four fifths of which occur a single time. Together, the top ten hold 3% to 3.5% of the sample.

The germline V gene specifies MNHGY as CDR1 and SAAAGT as CDR2. Unmatched junction bases come to 11, with V trimmed by 5 bases and J by 2 bases. From cysteine to phenylalanine, the CDR3 is 16 amino acids long. The kept DNA is CDR3 alone, 48 bases in frame from the first base. The receptor chain draws on TRBV6-8 and TRBJ2-7, with 8 junctional bases fitting TRBD1. Sample acquisition took place from a patient treated with IRX-2 immunotherapy. The receptor was derived from a human donor with breast cancer. The CDR3 protein sequence reads: CASSAYAGTGPYEQYF. The DNA reads TGTGCCAGCAGTGCCTACGCCGGGACAGGCCCCTACGAGCAGTACTTC.